The 22 T cell receptor beta chains presented below share a single source sample, sequenced in a study of T cell responses to AZD1222 COVID-19 vaccine. Assay: immunoSEQ multiplex PCR; the TCRdb copy retains only in-frame clones and omits some. The data hold 150,000 to 200,000 clones, with more than 80% observed a single time. The sample was peripheral blood, taken 28 days after the second dose of the MenACWY control vaccine. These receptors were obtained from an adult who received the MenACWY meningococcal vaccine as a control.

The CDR3 reads CSVEEGAAGELFF. The CDR3 DNA is TGCAGCGTTGAAGAGGGGGCCGCCGGGGAGCTGTTTTTT. V is TRBV29-1 and J is TRBJ2-2; TRBD1 is a possible D gene (6 bases). The germline gives CDR1 SQVTM, CDR2 ANQGSEA. This CDR3 region has 13 residues. V was clipped by 0 bases and J by 6 bases, with 8 bases between them.

This clone appeared once. The chain uses TRBV4-2 and TRBJ1-1; tentatively, D is TRBD1 (6 bases). The V and J ends lost 7 bases and 4 bases respectively, with 19 bases between them. From germline, CDR1 is LGHNA and CDR2 YNFKEQ. The CDR3 totals 15 residues. The CDR3 loop is CASTSWGPAGTEAFF. As DNA, the CDR3 is TGTGCCAGCACTTCGTGGGGGCCGGCGGGCACTGAAGCTTTCTTT.

The table lists this clone with a count of one. This chain links TRBV15 with TRBJ1-5; the D gene is possibly TRBD1 (5 bases). The germline gives CDR1 LNHNV, CDR2 YYDKDF (reference sequence). Trimming took off 1 base at V and 0 bases at J, with 10 bases between the two ends. The CDR3 length is 16 residues. Here the CDR3 reads CATSRGGSNSNQPQHF. DNA for the CDR3: TGTGCCACCAGCAGAGGGGGCAGCAATAGCAATCAGCCCCAGCATTTT.

This chain joins TRBV7-9 and TRBJ1-1, with D possibly being TRBD1 (6 bases). The CDR3 consists of 14 residues. Deletions cut 5 bases from V and 4 bases from J, with 14 bases between. CDR1 and CDR2 (germline): SEHNR, FQNEAQ (reference sequence). DNA of the CDR3: TGTGCCAGCAGCGTACAGGGAGGCGGCACTGAAGCTTTCTTT. It is translated as CASSVQGGGTEAFF.

The V and J genes are TRBV15 and TRBJ2-2; D call uncertain. The germline gives CDR1 LNHNV, CDR2 YYDKDF (reference sequence). This CDR3 has 13 residues. The V end was cut by 1 base, the J end by 5 bases, with 5 bases between. The CDR3 nucleotides read TGTGCCACCAGCAGAGGGGTGACCGGGGAGCTGTTTTTT. Residues: CATSRGVTGELFF.

The rearrangement joins TRBV5-4 to TRBJ1-2; the D gene is possibly TRBD1 (5 bases). Germline lookup yields CDR1 SGHNT and CDR2 YYREEE (reference sequence). The CDR3 is 16 amino acids. V was pared by 0 bases and J by 5 bases, with 17 bases between. CDR3 sequence reads: CASSLAGKGHTYGYTF. Written as DNA, the CDR3 is TGTGCCAGCAGCTTGGCCGGAAAAGGACACACTTATGGCTACACCTTC.

The chain uses TRBV14 and TRBJ2-3; a possible D gene is TRBD2 (5 bases). Germline V lookup: CDR1 SGHDN, CDR2 FVKESK. V shed 0 bases and J shed 10 bases, with 14 bases lying between them. There are 14 residues in the CDR3. DNA for the CDR3: TGTGCCAGCAGCCAAGATCCAACGGGATCTGCGCAGTATTTT. This sequence encodes CASSQDPTGSAQYF.

The chain is built from TRBV27 and TRBJ1-3; the match to TRBD1 covers 7 bases. The CDR3 spans 15 residues. V dropped 5 bases and J dropped 3; count of bases not matched to a gene: 7. CDR1 and CDR2 from the germline V gene are MNHEY and SMNVEV (reference sequence). Here the CDR3 DNA reads TGTGCCAGCAGTGCGAGACAGGGATTTGGAAACACCATATATTTT. Encoded protein: CASSARQGFGNTIYF.

V is TRBV21-1 and J is TRBJ1-5. TRBV21-1 is marked as a pseudogene. CDR3 length: 18 residues. CDR3 protein: CASSKGRGPTYSNQPQHF. The CDR3 DNA reads TGTGCCAGCAGCAAAGGTCGGGGCCCTACTTATAGCAATCAGCCCCAGCATTTT.

The chain has TRBV10-2 and TRBJ1-5, with 12 bases identical to TRBD1. This CDR3 region has 16 residues. J lost 5 bases, V lost 6 bases, and 8 bases had no gene match. Germline loops: CDR1 WSHSY, CDR2 SAAADI. CDR3 bases: TGCGCCAGCAGGGCTGCTGGGACAGGGGGCGATCAGCCCCAGCATTTT. It encodes CASRAAGTGGDQPQHF.

V and J are TRBV7-2 and TRBJ2-4, with a weak D call TRBD1 (5 bases). CDR1 SGHTA and CDR2 FQGNSA come from the germline V gene. Trimming cost V 1 base and J 0 bases, with 10 bases left between them. The CDR3 spans 16 residues. CDR3 coding DNA: TGTGCCAGCAGCTTAGAGGGGTATAGAGCCAAAAACATTCAGTACTTC. Residues: CASSLEGYRAKNIQYF.

The count of this clone is one. The chain uses TRBV11-3 and TRBJ1-2, with a tentative D call TRBD1 (5 bases). V was cut by 5 bases and J by 2 bases, with 18 bases left in between. The CDR3 has 16 amino acids. CDR1 is SGHNT, CDR2 YENEEA, per germline. The CDR3 sequence is CASSAGALAINYGYTF. The CDR3 coding sequence is TGTGCCAGCAGCGCTGGGGCTTTAGCCATCAACTATGGCTACACCTTC.

In nucleotides, the CDR3 is TGTGCCAGCAGTTTAGCCCTTACGGATACGCAGTATTTT. It codes for CASSLALTDTQYF. The chain has TRBV28 and TRBJ2-3, with unresolved D. Germline values: CDR1 MDHEN, CDR2 SYDVKM. The CDR3 consists of 13 residues. V shed 2 bases and J shed 6 bases, with 9 bases lying between them. The full variable domain, its missing parts supplied by reference TRBV28 and TRBJ2-3, is DVKVTQSSRYLVKRTGEKVFLECVQDMDHENMFWYRQDPGLGLRLIYFSYDVKMKEKGDIPEGYSVSREKKERFSLILESASTNQTSMYLCASSLALTDTQYFGPGTRLTVL.

V gene TRBV5-1 combines with J gene TRBJ1-3; unclear D gene. The CDR3 contains 17 residues. The germline V gene encodes CDR1 SGHRS and CDR2 YFSETQ. Deletions cut 0 bases from V and 4 bases from J, with 17 bases between. In DNA, the CDR3 is TGCGCCAGCAGCTTGGAGGTTCCGGGGAGCAGCGGAAACACCATATATTTT. Translation gives CASSLEVPGSSGNTIYF.

For this clone: The same CDR3 is also encoded by other DNA sequences in this sample. The chain is built from TRBV2 and TRBJ1-2; TRBD1 matches at 11 bases. CDR1 and CDR2 (germline): SNHLY, FYNNEI. Trimming at V came to 4 bases and at J to 8 bases, leaving 6 bases not matched to a gene. The CDR3 spans 14 residues. CDR3 sequence reads: CASSVGQGAGGYTF. Here the CDR3 DNA reads TGTGCCAGCAGTGTAGGACAGGGGGCGGGAGGCTACACCTTC.

The rearrangement uses TRBV10-3 and TRBJ1-2; 8 nucleotides align to TRBD1. The J segment lost 9 bases and the V segment lost 2 bases, leaving 11 bases of the junction unmatched. The length of the CDR3 is 15 residues. Germline V gene data show CDR1 as ENHRY and CDR2 as SYGVKD. The CDR3, as DNA: TGTGCCATCAGTGAGCCAGACAGGGGCGAGGGCCGCTACACCTTC. This codes for CAISEPDRGEGRYTF.

The rearrangement links TRBV7-2 to TRBJ2-7; 13 bases match TRBD2. Trimming removed 3 bases from V and 5 bases from J; junction bases left unmatched: 10. The germline V gene encodes CDR1 SGHTA and CDR2 FQGNSA. The CDR3 length is 17 residues. Written as DNA, the CDR3 is TGTGCCAGCAGCTTCAGACTAGCGGGAGGTGGTTCTAACGAGCAGTACTTC. Amino acids: CASSFRLAGGGSNEQYF. Supplemented by reference TRBV7-2 and TRBJ2-7, the full variable domain reads GAGVSQSPSNKVTEKGKDVELRCDPISGHTALYWYRQSLGQGLEFLIYFQGNSAPDKSGLPSDRFSAERTGGSVSTLTIQRTQQEDSAVYLCASSFRLAGGGSNEQYFGPGTRLTVT.

The J gene is TRBJ1-6, the V gene TRBV4-3; a possible D gene is TRBD1 (5 bases). CDR3 length: 15 residues. Between the trimmed V and J ends, which lost 0 bases and 7 bases, there was a span of 10 bases. Germline V gives CDR1 LGHNA, CDR2 YSLEER. The CDR3 is CASSQDRASNSPLHF. DNA of the CDR3: TGCGCCAGCAGCCAAGACAGGGCGAGCAATTCACCCCTCCACTTT.

The V and J genes are TRBV7-3 and TRBJ2-5; D remains unclear. The CDR3 extends over 14 amino acids. Germline lookup yields CDR1 SGHTA and CDR2 FQGTGA. V lost 5 bases and J lost 4, with 14 bases in between. The CDR3: CASSPGPLGETQYF. CDR3 nucleotides: TGTGCCAGCAGCCCAGGACCCCTGGGAGAGACCCAGTACTTC. The full variable domain, in which reference TRBV7-3 and TRBJ2-5 provide the parts outside the CDR3, is GAGVSQTPSNKVTEKGKYVELRCDPISGHTALYWYRQSLGQGPEFLIYFQGTGAADDSGLPNDRFFAVRPEGSVSTLKIQRTERGDSAVYLCASSPGPLGETQYFGPGTRLLVL.

The chain joins TRBV10-2 to TRBJ2-2, with D unresolved. V was trimmed by 10 bases and J by 2 bases, leaving 14 bases between them. Per germline, CDR1 WSHSY and CDR2 SAAADI. This CDR3 has 14 amino acids. The CDR3 here is CATYGSGNTGELFF. The DNA of the CDR3 is TGCGCCACCTACGGCAGTGGCAACACCGGGGAGCTGTTTTTT.

A note on this clone: This sample also contains other DNA sequences that code for the same CDR3. The chain uses TRBV28 and TRBJ1-1; D call uncertain. Per the germline V gene, CDR1 is MDHEN and CDR2 is SYDVKM. The CDR3 has 11 residues. Trimming stripped 2 bases from V and 6 bases from J, with 4 bases between. CDR3 residues: CASSLTAEAFF. CDR3 nucleotides: TGTGCCAGCAGTTTAACAGCTGAAGCTTTCTTT.

The chain is built from TRBV3-1 (or the pseudogene TRBV3-2) and TRBJ2-1; unclear D gene. Trimming took 1 base from V and 4 from J, leaving 11 bases between them. The CDR3 is made up of 15 amino acids. The germline gives CDR1 LGHDT, CDR2 YNNKEL (reference sequence). CDR3 sequence (DNA): TGTGCCAGCAGCCAAGTACCGGGCGGATACAATGAGCAGTTCTTC. Its translation: CASSQVPGGYNEQFF.